This TCR beta chain was sequenced for a study of blood T cell repertoires in COVID-19. This CDR3 contains 14 residues. The germline gives CDR1 MNHEY, CDR2 SVGAGI. The V end lost 4 bases, the J end lost 0 bases, and 6 bases lay between the germline ends. Profiled with immunoSEQ multiplex PCR; TCRdb holds only in-frame clones, not every one. This table has some 320,000 clones, around 90% appearing once. This clonotype was sampled from a man aged 55 to 70 who had recovered from COVID-19. The material sequenced was PBMCs or T cells enriched from blood (not recorded which). The chain joins TRBV6-5 to TRBJ2-2, with no clear D. The CDR3 loop reads CASSWSANTGELFF. For the CDR3, the DNA is TGTGCCAGCAGTTGGAGCGCGAACACCGGGGAGCTGTTTTTT.